The rows below give T cell receptor beta chains drawn from one sample of a study of blood T cell repertoires in COVID-19. Clones were sequenced by immunoSEQ multiplex PCR, and TCRdb holds only the in-frame ones, with some missing. The table has roughly 260,000 clones, 83% seen once. Sequencing used PBMCs or T cells enriched from blood (not recorded which). All receptors come from a woman in her 40s who had been exposed to COVID-19. Both conserved end residues are trimmed from each CDR3. D genes are given only for firm matches. Clone size is not always given. Where it is, it says once, few, many or a class for expanded clones.

d_call,j_call,clone_size,v_call,cdr3_aa
-,TRBJ1-1,-,TRBV7-2,ASSFPQNTEAF
TRBD1,TRBJ2-4,-,TRBV2,ASSADRASAKNIQY
TRBD2,TRBJ2-1,-,TRBV29-1,SVASGGNYNEQF
TRBD1,TRBJ1-6,few,TRBV2,ASRGGGQGNSPLH
TRBD2,TRBJ2-7,few,TRBV4-2,ASSQDWSGGTSYEQY
-,TRBJ1-2,-,TRBV5-8,ASSLPLWRNYGYT
-,TRBJ2-7,few,TRBV7-3,ASSLSAPTRQY
-,TRBJ2-3,-,TRBV5-1,ASSLAVSGATDTQY
-,TRBJ1-2,-,TRBV6-5,ASSYRGYGYT
-,TRBJ2-5,-,TRBV4-1,ASSQGSGGPRETQY
-,TRBJ2-3,-,TRBV4-2,ASSQGVQDTQY
TRBD2,TRBJ2-1,once,TRBV5-4,ASSLDGTSDEQF
-,TRBJ2-6,-,TRBV19,ASSIDPPRALVTNVLT
-,TRBJ2-2,-,TRBV5-8,ASSLGGHAGELF
-,TRBJ1-5,-,TRBV28,ASSIRDQPQH
TRBD2,TRBJ2-1,-,TRBV5-6,ASSLVRAGDEQF
-,TRBJ2-7,-,TRBV29-1,SVTSSYEQY
TRBD1,TRBJ1-2,-,TRBV5-1,ASSPDRGPASNGYT
-,TRBJ2-2,-,TRBV5-6,ASSLQGWNTGELF
TRBD1,TRBJ1-1,-,TRBV3-1/TRBV3-2,ASSQGPTGKNEAF